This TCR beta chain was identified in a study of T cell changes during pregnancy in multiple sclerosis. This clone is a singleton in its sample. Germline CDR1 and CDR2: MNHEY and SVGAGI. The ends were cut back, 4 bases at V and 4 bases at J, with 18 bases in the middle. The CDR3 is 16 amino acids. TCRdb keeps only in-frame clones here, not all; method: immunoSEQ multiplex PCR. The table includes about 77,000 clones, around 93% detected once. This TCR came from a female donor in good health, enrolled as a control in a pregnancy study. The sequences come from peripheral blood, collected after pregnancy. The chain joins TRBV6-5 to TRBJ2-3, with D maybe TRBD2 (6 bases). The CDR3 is CASSSRGVGVSDTQYF. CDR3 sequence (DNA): TGTGCCAGCAGTTCCCGCGGGGTAGGAGTGTCAGATACGCAGTATTTT.